Below are 28 T cell receptor beta chains sequenced from a single sample in a study of T cell repertoires in cytomegalovirus infection. No cognate antigen is known for these TCRs. TCRdb analysed the reads with MiXCR anew, one entry per CDR3 protein. The repertoire holds approximately 220,000 distinct CDR3 sequences, with roughly two fifths as singletons. The specimen comprised CD8+ T cells from cultured PBMCs, sampled from culture after CMV antigen stimulation. The receptors were sampled from a human donor in good health (CMV status not recorded). Some clones in this sample may be carry-over from other donors' samples.

The chain joins TRBV7-3 to TRBJ2-1, with D perhaps TRBD1 or TRBD2 (5 bases each). V lost 2 bases, J lost 7 bases, and 18 bases lay in between. This CDR3 has 16 residues. Germline V CDR1 and CDR2: SGHTA, FQGTGA. In DNA, the CDR3 is TGTGCCAGCAGCTTACGGGGTTGGTCGGCAGGGAATGAGCAGTTCTTC. Protein product: CASSLRGWSAGNEQFF.

This clonotype was seen at least ten times. The chain is built from TRBV28 and TRBJ2-3; 10 bases are shared with TRBD2. CDR1 and CDR2 (germline): MDHEN, SYDVKM. With 4 bases clipped from V and 2 bases from J, the junction kept 6 bases outside the gene matches. CDR3 length: 16 amino acids. CDR3 region: CASSSLAGASTDTQYF. The CDR3, as DNA: TGTGCCAGCAGTTCGCTAGCGGGGGCTTCCACAGATACGCAGTATTTT.

The J gene is TRBJ2-7, the V gene TRBV28, with 8 bases fitting TRBD1. Germline V lookup: CDR1 MDHEN, CDR2 SYDVKM. This CDR3 region has 12 residues. The ends lost 6 bases at V and 6 bases at J; junction bases unmatched: 4. CDR3 sequence reads: CASRYTGGEQYF. CDR3 in DNA: TGTGCCAGCAGGTATACAGGGGGCGAGCAGTACTTC. Drawing the rest from reference TRBV28 and TRBJ2-7, the complete variable domain is DVKVTQSSRYLVKRTGEKVFLECVQDMDHENMFWYRQDPGLGLRLIYFSYDVKMKEKGDIPEGYSVSREKKERFSLILESASTNQTSMYLCASRYTGGEQYFGPGTRLTVT.

Only a few counts were recorded for this clonotype. As DNA, the CDR3 is TGTGCCAGCAGCTACCATCCGGGGAACCTATACAATGAGCAGTTCTTC. It translates to CASSYHPGNLYNEQFF. The genes are TRBV7-8 and TRBJ2-1; the D gene is possibly TRBD2 (5 bases). In germline, CDR1 is SGHVS, CDR2 FQNEAQ. Trimming removed 4 bases at V and 4 bases at J, with 17 bases between. The CDR3 has 16 residues.

This clonotype appeared a single time. The chain links TRBV6-1 to TRBJ2-7; TRBD1 aligns across 11 bases. V shed 5 bases and J 2 bases; nucleotides not matched to a gene: 5. The CDR3 covers 15 residues. Looked up from germline, CDR1 is MNHNS and CDR2 is SASEGT. The CDR3 DNA sequence: TGTGCCAGCAGTTCGGGGACAGGGGGGGCCTACGAGCAGTACTTC. Residues: CASSSGTGGAYEQYF.

The chain is built from TRBV27 and TRBJ2-1, with TRBD2 as a possible D gene (5 bases). CDR3 size: 15 residues. Germline V gene data show CDR1 as MNHEY and CDR2 as SMNVEV (reference sequence). With 8 bases removed from V and 0 bases from J, the gap between germline ends came to 14 bases. The CDR3: CASQDGMSSYNEQFF. For the CDR3, the DNA is TGTGCCAGCCAGGACGGGATGAGCTCCTACAATGAGCAGTTCTTC.

V gene TRBV27 combines with J gene TRBJ1-2, with 9 positions matching TRBD1. The CDR3 extends over 15 amino acids. Germline lookup yields CDR1 MNHEY and CDR2 SMNVEV (reference sequence). V lost 4 bases, J lost 4 bases, and 7 bases stayed unmatched. The CDR3 nucleotides read TGTGCCAGCAGTTCGTCCCCGACAGGGGGCTATGGCTACACCTTC. This codes for CASSSSPTGGYGYTF.

In its sample, this clonotype was seen many times. The gene calls are TRBV7-2 and TRBJ1-5; D possibly corresponds to TRBD1 (6 bases). The CDR3 sequence is 17 residues long. Germline CDR1 and CDR2: SGHTA and FQGNSA. The V gene lost 1 base and the J gene lost 5 bases, with 18 bases spanning the gap. The CDR3 here is CASSLGPGAHRYQPQHF. Written as DNA, the CDR3 is TGTGCCAGCAGCTTAGGGCCAGGGGCGCATCGCTATCAGCCCCAGCATTTT.

This clonotype was observed a handful of times. The V gene is TRBV18, the J gene TRBJ2-7, with D possibly being TRBD2 (6 bases). This CDR3 has 16 amino acids. The V end was cut by 0 bases, the J end by 3 bases, with 15 bases between. Germline V gene data show CDR1 as KGHSH and CDR2 as LQKENI. The CDR3 loop reads CASSPPRPPGGYEQYF. CDR3 nucleotides: TGTGCCAGCTCACCACCGAGGCCCCCCGGGGGCTACGAGCAGTACTTC. Full variable domain (missing parts from reference TRBV18 and TRBJ2-7): NAGVMQNPRHLVRRRGQEARLRCSPMKGHSHVYWYRQLPEEGLKFMVYLQKENIIDESGMPKERFSAEFPKEGPSILRIQQVVRGDSAAYFCASSPPRPPGGYEQYFGPGTRLTVT.

The V call is TRBV27, the J call TRBJ2-7, with 14 positions matching TRBD2. The CDR3 is 19 residues long. CDR1 and CDR2 (germline): MNHEY, SMNVEV (reference sequence). With 0 bases clipped from V and 2 bases from J, the junction kept 9 bases outside the gene matches. The CDR3 here is CASSLSMTSGRAYAYEQYF. Written as DNA, the CDR3 is TGTGCCAGCAGTTTATCGATGACTAGCGGGAGGGCCTACGCCTACGAGCAGTACTTC.

The V call is TRBV13, the J call TRBJ2-2, with D uncertain. This CDR3 has 16 amino acids. CDR1 and CDR2 from the germline V gene are PRHDT and FYEKMQ (reference sequence). V lost 4 bases and J lost 4, with 16 bases in between. The CDR3 region has the DNA TGTGCCAGCAGCTATACCTACCCCTCGGGCACCGGGGAGCTGTTTTTT. This codes for CASSYTYPSGTGELFF.

The V call is TRBV27, the J call TRBJ1-6, with D possibly TRBD1 on 5 matching bases. Trimming removed 6 bases at V and 7 bases at J, with 19 bases between. The CDR3 extends over 16 amino acids. Looked up from germline, CDR1 is MNHEY and CDR2 is SMNVEV (reference sequence). CDR3 loop: CASSPARTKSNSPLHF. In nucleotides, the CDR3 is TGTGCCAGCAGCCCTGCTAGGACAAAAAGCAATTCACCCCTCCACTTT.

This clonotype was seen a few times. The V call is TRBV12-3 or TRBV12-4, the J call TRBJ2-5; D possibly uses TRBD1 or TRBD2 (5 bases each). There are 14 residues in the CDR3. Trimming took off 1 base at V and 4 bases at J, with 10 bases between the two ends. CDR3 coding DNA: TGTGCCAGCAGTTTAGAGGGGACCCGAGAGACCCAGTACTTC. It yields the protein CASSLEGTRETQYF.

This clonotype came up a few times. V and J are TRBV7-3 and TRBJ1-1, with D perhaps matching TRBD1 (5 bases). V lost 0 bases, J lost 1 base, and 9 bases lay in between. The CDR3 sequence is 15 residues long. CDR1 is SGHTA, CDR2 FQGTGA, per germline. CDR3 protein: CASSLTGRTNTEAFF. Here the CDR3 DNA reads TGTGCCAGCAGCTTAACGGGACGGACGAACACTGAAGCTTTCTTT. The variable domain in full, with the rest retrieved from reference TRBV7-3 and TRBJ1-1, is GAGVSQTPSNKVTEKGKYVELRCDPISGHTALYWYRQSLGQGPEFLIYFQGTGAADDSGLPNDRFFAVRPEGSVSTLKIQRTERGDSAVYLCASSLTGRTNTEAFFGQGTRLTVV.

With respect to this clonotype: The conserved phenylalanine or tryptophan normally closing the CDR3 is absent here, so this likely arose from a read error. The DNA is left out, because the CDR3 cannot be placed on it with certainty; the CDR3 is given as TCRdb lists it. J is TRBJ1-2 and V is TRBV2; the D call in the table, TRBD1, was not verified against the DNA. The germline V gene encodes CDR1 SNHLY and CDR2 FYNNEI. A total of 15 residues make up the CDR3, ends included. CDR3 residues: CASKDSLSHWGGYAY.

This clonotype was observed a handful of times. The chain combines TRBV28 with TRBJ2-1; 10 nucleotides match TRBD2. The trim removed 6 bases at V and 3 bases at J, leaving 2 bases unmatched. Germline CDR1 MDHEN, CDR2 SYDVKM. The CDR3 runs 14 residues. CDR3 bases: TGTGCCAGCAGAGAGCGGGGGGGCTACAATGAGCAGTTCTTC. Translated, it gives CASRERGGYNEQFF.

This clonotype was counted once. The chain joins TRBV6-5 to TRBJ1-4, with D perhaps matching TRBD1 (6 bases). The V gene's germline CDR1 is MNHEY and CDR2 SVGAGI. The V end lost 6 bases, the J end lost 0 bases, and 8 bases lay between the germline ends. CDR3 length: 14 amino acids. The CDR3 region has the DNA TGTGCCAGCAGGACAGGTGCAACTAATGAAAAACTGTTTTTT. Translation: CASRTGATNEKLFF.

This clonotype showed up many times. The V gene is TRBV7-2, the J gene TRBJ1-2; D unclear. Germline lookup yields CDR1 SGHTA and CDR2 FQGNSA. This CDR3 is 12 amino acids long. The germline V and J ends were trimmed by 5 bases and 7 bases, with 11 bases remaining between them. The CDR3 is CASSPRTSGYTF. The CDR3 coding sequence is TGTGCCAGCAGCCCACGGACCTCTGGCTACACCTTC. Based on the CDR3 plus reference TRBV7-2 and TRBJ1-2, the full variable domain is GAGVSQSPSNKVTEKGKDVELRCDPISGHTALYWYRQSLGQGLEFLIYFQGNSAPDKSGLPSDRFSAERTGGSVSTLTIQRTQQEDSAVYLCASSPRTSGYTFGSGTRLTVV.

The chain carries TRBV20-1 and TRBJ2-7; TRBD1 matches 9 bases. CDR1 DFQATT and CDR2 SNEGSKA come from the germline V gene (reference sequence). V trimming: 0 bases; J trimming: 1 base; junction bases outside the gene matches: 4. The CDR3 contains 15 residues. CDR3 amino acids: CSARDMGQGSYEQYF. DNA of the CDR3: TGCAGTGCTAGAGATATGGGACAGGGATCCTACGAGCAGTACTTC.

The genes are TRBV20-1 and TRBJ1-2; 9 nucleotides agree with TRBD1. This CDR3 is 14 amino acids long. CDR1 and CDR2 from the germline V gene are DFQATT and SNEGSKA (reference sequence). Losses at the gene ends were 0 bases for V and 4 bases for J; bases not matched to a gene: 3. CDR3 sequence: CSARETGGIYGYTF. DNA for the CDR3: TGCAGTGCTAGAGAAACAGGGGGCATCTATGGCTACACCTTC.

The chain links TRBV7-9 to TRBJ1-4; D possibly corresponds to TRBD1 (6 bases). V lost 1 base, J lost 8 bases, and 14 bases lay in between. Germline CDR1 reads SEHNR; CDR2 reads FQNEAQ (reference sequence). CDR3 size: 15 residues. CDR3 in amino acids: CASSLDAGADEKLFF. The CDR3, as DNA: TGTGCCAGCAGCTTAGATGCGGGGGCGGACGAAAAACTGTTTTTT.

This clonotype was found a few times. The J gene is TRBJ1-5, the V gene TRBV28, with 8 bases matching TRBD1. CDR1 MDHEN and CDR2 SYDVKM come from the germline V gene. This CDR3 region has 16 residues. Losses at the gene ends were 3 bases for V and 6 bases for J; bases not matched to a gene: 10. CDR3 nucleotide sequence: TGTGCCAGCAGTTTTGGGGCAGGGGGCTCGGGTCAGCCCCAGCATTTT. Its translation: CASSFGAGGSGQPQHF.

The rearrangement uses TRBV7-9 and TRBJ2-1; 10 bases map to TRBD2. The CDR3 totals 16 residues. Germline assignment: CDR1 SEHNR and CDR2 FQNEAQ (reference sequence). V was clipped by 3 bases and J by 2 bases; unmatched bases: 4. CDR3 amino acids: CASSLSGRATYNEQFF. CDR3 in DNA: TGTGCCAGCAGCTTGAGCGGGAGGGCCACCTACAATGAGCAGTTCTTC. Filled out from reference TRBV7-9 and TRBJ2-1, the complete variable domain reads DTGVSQNPRHKITKRGQNVTFRCDPISEHNRLYWYRQTLGQGPEFLTYFQNEAQLEKSRLLSDRFSAERPKGSFSTLEIQRTEQGDSAMYLCASSLSGRATYNEQFFGPGTRLTVL.

The rearrangement uses TRBV2 and TRBJ2-3; 13 nucleotides agree with TRBD2. The CDR3 contains 15 residues. Losses at the gene ends were 6 bases for V and 7 bases for J; bases not matched to a gene: 7. Germline assignment: CDR1 SNHLY and CDR2 FYNNEI. CDR3 DNA: TGTGCCAGCAGCCCGACTAGCGGGAGGACATATACGCAGTATTTT. Amino acid sequence: CASSPTSGRTYTQYF.

The rearrangement uses TRBV9 and TRBJ2-1; D may be TRBD2 (6 bases). V dropped 4 bases and J dropped 5 bases, with 16 bases sitting between them. The CDR3 spans 15 residues. Germline V CDR1 and CDR2: SGDLS, YYNGEE. CDR3 in DNA: TGTGCCAGCAGCCCCCGGGTAGCGGATGACAATGAGCAGTTCTTC. This gives the protein CASSPRVADDNEQFF.

The chain recombines TRBV7-6 with TRBJ2-6; D remains ambiguous. The V gene's germline CDR1 is SGHVS and CDR2 FNYEAQ. V shed 6 bases and J shed 4 bases, with 16 bases lying between them. This CDR3 has 16 amino acids. CDR3 in DNA: TGTGCCAGCAGAAGTTCTACCAGCTACGGGGCCAACGTCCTGACTTTC. This translates into CASRSSTSYGANVLTF.

This clonotype was picked up many times. V and J are TRBV27 and TRBJ1-1; TRBD1 matches at 7 bases. The ends lost 6 bases at V and 1 base at J; junction bases unmatched: 8. The CDR3 runs to 15 residues. Germline V lookup: CDR1 MNHEY, CDR2 SMNVEV (reference sequence). As DNA, the CDR3 is TGTGCCAGCAGCACGCAGAGGACAGGGAACACTGAAGCTTTCTTT. Translated, it gives CASSTQRTGNTEAFF.

This clonotype has only a few counts. In DNA, the CDR3 is TGTGCCAGCAGTTTATTCCGTGGGGGGGAGCTGTTTTTT. Residues: CASSLFRGGELFF. V gene TRBV27 combines with J gene TRBJ2-2; no definite D call. The CDR3 sequence is 13 residues long. V lost 1 base to trimming and J lost 8 bases, with 8 bases between them. Germline V CDR1 and CDR2: MNHEY, SMNVEV (reference sequence).